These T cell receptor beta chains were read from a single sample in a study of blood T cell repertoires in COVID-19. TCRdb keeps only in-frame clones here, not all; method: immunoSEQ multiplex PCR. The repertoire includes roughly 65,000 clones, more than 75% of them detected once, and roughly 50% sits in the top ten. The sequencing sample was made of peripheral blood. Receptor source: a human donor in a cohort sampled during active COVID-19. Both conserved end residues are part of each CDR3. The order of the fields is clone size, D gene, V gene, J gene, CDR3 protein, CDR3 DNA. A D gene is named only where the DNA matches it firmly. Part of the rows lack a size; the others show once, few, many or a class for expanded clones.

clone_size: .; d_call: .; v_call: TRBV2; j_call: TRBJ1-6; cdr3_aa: CASRGDSGNSPLHF; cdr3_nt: TGTGCCAGCAGGGGGGACTCTGGCAATTCACCCCTCCACTTT
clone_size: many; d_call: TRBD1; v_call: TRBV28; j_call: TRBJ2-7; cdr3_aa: CASSLFLPGQGDYEQYF; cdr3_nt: TGTGCCAGCAGTTTATTCCTCCCGGGACAGGGGGACTACGAGCAGTACTTC
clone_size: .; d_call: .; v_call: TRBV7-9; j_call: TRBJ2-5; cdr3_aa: CASSLQGVETQYF; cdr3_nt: TGTGCCAGCAGCTTACAGGGTGTGGAGACCCAGTACTTC
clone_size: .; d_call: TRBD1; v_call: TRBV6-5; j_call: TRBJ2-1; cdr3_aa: CASSSGGNEQFF; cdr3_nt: TGTGCCAGCAGTTCAGGGGGCAATGAGCAGTTCTTC
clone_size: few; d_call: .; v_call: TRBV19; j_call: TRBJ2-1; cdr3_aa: CASRKLRQAAYNEQFF; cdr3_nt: TGTGCCAGTAGGAAACTAAGACAGGCGGCCTACAATGAGCAGTTCTTC
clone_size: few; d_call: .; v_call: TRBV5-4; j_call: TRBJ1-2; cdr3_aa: CASSPGQNYGYTF; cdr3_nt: TGTGCCAGCAGCCCGGGACAAAACTATGGCTACACCTTC
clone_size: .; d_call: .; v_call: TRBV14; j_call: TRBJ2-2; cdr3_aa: CASSPRGLQNTGELFF; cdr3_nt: TGTGCCAGCAGCCCCCGCGGGCTACAGAACACCGGGGAGCTGTTTTTT
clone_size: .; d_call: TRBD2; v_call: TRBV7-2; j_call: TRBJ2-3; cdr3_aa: CASSFGLATDTQYF; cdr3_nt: TGTGCCAGCAGCTTTGGACTAGCAACAGATACGCAGTATTTT
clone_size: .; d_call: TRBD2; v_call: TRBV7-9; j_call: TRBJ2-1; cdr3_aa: CASILNMGAGGLYNEQFF; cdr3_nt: TGTGCCAGCATCCTTAATATGGGTGCGGGGGGCCTCTACAATGAGCAGTTCTTC
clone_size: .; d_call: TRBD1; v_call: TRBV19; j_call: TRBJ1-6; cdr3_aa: CASATDRGNSPLHF; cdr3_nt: TGTGCCAGTGCGACGGACAGGGGCAATTCACCCCTCCACTTT
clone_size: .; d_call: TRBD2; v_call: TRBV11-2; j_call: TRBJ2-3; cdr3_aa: CASSLGPGSGRWGTDTQYF; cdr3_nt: TGTGCCAGCAGCTTAGGGCCTGGTAGCGGGAGATGGGGCACAGATACGCAGTATTTT
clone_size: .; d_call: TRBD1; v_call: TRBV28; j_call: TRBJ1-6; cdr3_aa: CASSLQTGGNSPLHF; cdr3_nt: TGTGCCAGCAGTTTGCAGACAGGGGGCAATTCACCCCTCCACTTT
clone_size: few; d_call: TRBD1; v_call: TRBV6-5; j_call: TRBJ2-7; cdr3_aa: CASRPTGGESYEQYF; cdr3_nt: TGTGCCAGCAGACCGACAGGGGGCGAGTCCTACGAGCAGTACTTC
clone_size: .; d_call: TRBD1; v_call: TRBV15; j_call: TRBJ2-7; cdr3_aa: CATSRVNRGSYEQYF; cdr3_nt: TGTGCCACCAGCAGAGTCAACAGGGGCAGCTACGAGCAGTACTTC
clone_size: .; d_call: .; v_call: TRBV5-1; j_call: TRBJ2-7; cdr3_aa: CASSQGSYEQYF; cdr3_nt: TGCGCCAGCAGCCAGGGAAGCTACGAGCAGTACTTC
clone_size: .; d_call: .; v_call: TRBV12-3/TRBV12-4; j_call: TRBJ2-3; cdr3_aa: CASSFLFTDTQYF; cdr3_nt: TGTGCCAGCAGTTTCCTGTTCACAGATACGCAGTATTTT
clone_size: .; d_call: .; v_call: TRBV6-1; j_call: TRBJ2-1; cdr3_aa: CASSEARFREQFF; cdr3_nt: TGTGCCAGCAGTGAAGCGAGATTTCGTGAGCAGTTCTTC
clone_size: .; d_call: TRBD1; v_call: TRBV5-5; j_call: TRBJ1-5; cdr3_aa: CASSLGQGGNQPQHF; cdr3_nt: TGTGCCAGCAGCTTGGGACAGGGGGGCAATCAGCCCCAGCATTTT
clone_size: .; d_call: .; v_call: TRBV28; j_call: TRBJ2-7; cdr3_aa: CASSFFTQGEQYF; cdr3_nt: TGTGCCAGCAGTTTCTTCACCCAGGGAGAGCAGTACTTC
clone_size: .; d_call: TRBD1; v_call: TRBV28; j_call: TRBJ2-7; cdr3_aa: CASSQNRDRGRGQYF; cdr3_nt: TGTGCCAGCAGCCAAAACCGGGACAGGGGTCGAGGGCAGTACTTC
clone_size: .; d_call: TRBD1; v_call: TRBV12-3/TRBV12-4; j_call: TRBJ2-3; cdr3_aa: CASRQGAPDTQYF; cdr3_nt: TGTGCCAGCAGGCAGGGGGCCCCAGATACGCAGTATTTT
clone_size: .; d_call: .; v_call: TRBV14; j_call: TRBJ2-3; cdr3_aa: CASSQRLRGSTDTQYF; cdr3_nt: TGTGCCAGCAGCCAACGGTTGCGGGGTAGCACAGATACGCAGTATTTT
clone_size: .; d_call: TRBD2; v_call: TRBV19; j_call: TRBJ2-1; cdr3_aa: CASSMRSSGVPGNEQFF; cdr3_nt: TGTGCCAGTAGTATGAGATCGAGCGGGGTACCGGGGAATGAGCAGTTCTTC
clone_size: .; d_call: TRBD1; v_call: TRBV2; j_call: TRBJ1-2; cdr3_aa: CASSKPETGILDYGYTF; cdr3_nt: TGTGCCAGCAGCAAACCGGAGACAGGGATCCTAGACTATGGCTACACCTTC
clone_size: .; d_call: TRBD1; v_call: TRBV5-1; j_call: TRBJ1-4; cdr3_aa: CASSPSTGGANEKLFF; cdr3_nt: TGCGCCAGCAGCCCGTCGACAGGGGGGGCTAATGAAAAACTGTTTTTT
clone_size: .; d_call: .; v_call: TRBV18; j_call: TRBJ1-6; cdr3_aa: CASSPSDQGHSPLHF; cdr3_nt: TGTGCCAGCTCACCGTCGGATCAGGGGCACTCACCTCTCCACTTT
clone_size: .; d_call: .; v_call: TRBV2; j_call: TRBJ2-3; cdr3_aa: CASSDYFTDTQYF; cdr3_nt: TGTGCCAGCAGTGATTACTTCACAGATACGCAGTATTTT
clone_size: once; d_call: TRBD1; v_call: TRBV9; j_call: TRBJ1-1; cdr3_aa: CASSATPPDRGTEAFF; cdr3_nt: TGTGCCAGCAGCGCGACCCCGCCGGACAGGGGCACTGAAGCTTTCTTT
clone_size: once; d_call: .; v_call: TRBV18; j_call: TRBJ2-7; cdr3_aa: CASSRGAQDEQYF; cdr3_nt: TGTGCCAGCTCACGCGGGGCGCAAGACGAGCAGTACTTC
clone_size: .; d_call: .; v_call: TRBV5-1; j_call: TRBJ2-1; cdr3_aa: CASSLTDVSYNEQFF; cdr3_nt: TGCGCCAGCAGCTTGACAGACGTCTCCTACAATGAGCAGTTCTTC
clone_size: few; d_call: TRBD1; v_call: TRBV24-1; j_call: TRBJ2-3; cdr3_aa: CATSDSGTGSLQFYF; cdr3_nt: TGTGCCACCAGTGACTCCGGGACAGGGTCCCTCCAGTTTTATTTT
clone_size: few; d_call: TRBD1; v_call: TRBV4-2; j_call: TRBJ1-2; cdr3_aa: CASSQETGEFGYTF; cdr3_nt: TGTGCCAGCAGCCAAGAGACAGGGGAGTTCGGCTACACCTTC
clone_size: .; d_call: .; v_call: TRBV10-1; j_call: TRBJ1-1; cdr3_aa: CASSKGVGNTEAFF; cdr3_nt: TGCGCCAGCAGTAAGGGGGTCGGAAACACTGAAGCTTTCTTT
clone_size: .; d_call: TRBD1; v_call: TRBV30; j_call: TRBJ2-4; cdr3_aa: CAWGVGWTGVNIQYF; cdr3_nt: TGTGCCTGGGGAGTAGGCTGGACAGGGGTAAACATTCAGTACTTC